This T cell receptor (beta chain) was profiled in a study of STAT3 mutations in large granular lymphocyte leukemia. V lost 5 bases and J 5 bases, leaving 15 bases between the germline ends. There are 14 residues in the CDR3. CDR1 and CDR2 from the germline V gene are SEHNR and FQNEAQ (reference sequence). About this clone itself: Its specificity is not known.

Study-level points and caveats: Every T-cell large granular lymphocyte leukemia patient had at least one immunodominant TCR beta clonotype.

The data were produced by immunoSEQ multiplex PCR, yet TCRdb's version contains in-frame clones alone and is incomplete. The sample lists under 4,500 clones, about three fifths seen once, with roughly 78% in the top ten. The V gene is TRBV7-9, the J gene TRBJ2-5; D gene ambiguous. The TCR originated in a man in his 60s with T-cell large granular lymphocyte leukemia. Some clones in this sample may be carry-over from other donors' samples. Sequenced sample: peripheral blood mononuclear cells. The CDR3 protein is CASSPTPSAETQYF. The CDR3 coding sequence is TGTGCCAGCAGCCCTACCCCTTCGGCGGAGACCCAGTACTTC.